Listed here are 27 T cell receptor beta chains from one sample, sequenced in a study of cytomegalovirus exposure and HLA in healthy donors. It was with 60 Vbeta and 13 Jbeta primers that the PCR ran. Measured with immunoSEQ multiplex PCR; TCRdb has only the in-frame clones, and not every one. This sample yields about 140,000 clones, of which approximately 78% are seen a single time; around 2.9% belongs to the top ten. The specimen was PBMCs. Every receptor here comes from a female donor in good health and CMV-seronegative.

For the CDR3, the DNA is TGTGCCTGGAGTGTCGAAACAGGGAGGGATGGCTACACCTTC. Translating gives CAWSVETGRDGYTF. The chain couples TRBV30 to TRBJ1-2; possibly TRBD1 for D (6 bases). Looked up from germline, CDR1 is GTSNPN and CDR2 is SVGIG (reference sequence). The CDR3 runs 14 residues. V was trimmed by 0 bases and J by 6 bases, leaving 14 bases between them.

This clone was found a few times. The chain carries TRBV7-2 and TRBJ1-1; D call uncertain. V was trimmed by 5 bases and J by 1 base, leaving 14 bases between them. CDR1 is SGHTA, CDR2 FQGNSA, per germline. The CDR3 runs to 15 residues. CDR3 residues: CASSPDNFGNTEAFF. The CDR3 bases are TGTGCCAGCAGCCCCGACAATTTCGGGAACACTGAAGCTTTCTTT.

The chain joins TRBV5-4 to TRBJ2-5; maybe TRBD2 (6 bases). Germline CDR1 is SGHNT and CDR2 is YYREEE (reference sequence). The ends were cut back, 5 bases at V and 2 bases at J, with 13 bases in the middle. The CDR3 spans 14 residues. The chain's CDR3 is CASREGSTQETQYF. In DNA, the CDR3 is TGTGCCAGCAGGGAGGGTAGCACGCAAGAGACCCAGTACTTC.

The gene calls are TRBV4-2 and TRBJ1-1; D is ambiguous. V lost 4 bases and J 5 bases, leaving 14 bases between the germline ends. Germline CDR1 is LGHNA and CDR2 is YNFKEQ. The CDR3 extends over 14 amino acids. In DNA form, the CDR3 reads TGTGCCAGCAGCCCACCCGGGAGCGGGACTGAAGCTTTCTTT. This gives the protein CASSPPGSGTEAFF.

The chain employs TRBV28 and TRBJ2-1; 10 nucleotides line up with TRBD2. The trim removed 7 bases at V and 7 bases at J, leaving 10 bases unmatched. CDR3 length: 15 amino acids. Germline-derived CDR1 and CDR2 are MDHEN and SYDVKM. CDR3 nucleotides: TGTGCCAGCATTCCGAGCGGGAGGGTAAGAAATGAGCAGTTCTTC. Its translation is CASIPSGRVRNEQFF.

There are a few counts of this clone. This chain links TRBV18 with TRBJ1-2; no firm D call. CDR3 length: 12 amino acids. Germline CDR1 reads KGHSH; CDR2 reads LQKENI. Trimming shortened V by 2 bases and J by 8 bases, and 9 bases separated the two germline ends. The CDR3 DNA reads as TGTGCCAGCTCACCAGGCTCCCAGGGCTACACCTTC. Translation: CASSPGSQGYTF.

CDR3 nucleotide sequence: TGTGCCAGTAGCCAGGGCTACGAGCAGTACTTC. Protein sequence: CASSQGYEQYF. J is TRBJ2-7 and V is TRBV19; possibly TRBD1 for D (5 bases). Germline values: CDR1 LNHDA, CDR2 SQIVND (reference sequence). The CDR3 runs to 11 residues. Trimming pared 6 bases from V and 3 bases from J, leaving 6 bases between.

This chain links TRBV9 with TRBJ2-7; D uncertain. Germline V gives CDR1 SGDLS, CDR2 YYNGEE. V was shortened by 4 bases and J by 4 bases, with 18 bases between the two germline ends. The CDR3 loop spans 15 amino acids. The CDR3 sequence is CASSRTALSAYEQYF. CDR3 DNA sequence: TGTGCCAGCAGCCGTACAGCCCTGTCGGCGTACGAGCAGTACTTC.

The chain is built from TRBV28 and TRBJ2-7; possible D gene TRBD1, 6 bases. The V gene lost 2 bases and the J gene lost 4 bases, with 15 bases spanning the gap. CDR1 MDHEN and CDR2 SYDVKM come from the germline V gene. The CDR3 totals 15 residues. The CDR3 nucleotides read TGTGCCAGCAGTTTAGGGACACAGGTAGGGTACGAGCAGTACTTC. This codes for CASSLGTQVGYEQYF.

V gene TRBV15 combines with J gene TRBJ2-5, with 13 positions matching TRBD2. The germline CDR1 and CDR2 sequences are LNHNV and YYDKDF (reference sequence). The CDR3 loop spans 18 amino acids. The trim removed 1 base at V and 4 bases at J, leaving 9 bases unmatched. Written as DNA, the CDR3 is TGTGCCACCAGCAGAGTAGGACTAGCGGGGGTGTTCGGAGAGACCCAGTACTTC. This encodes CATSRVGLAGVFGETQYF.

The gene calls are TRBV19 and TRBJ2-2; TRBD2 might be the D (7 bases). V lost 3 bases to trimming and J lost 3 bases, with 23 bases between them. This CDR3 spans 19 amino acids. Germline CDR1 reads LNHDA; CDR2 reads SQIVND (reference sequence). CDR3 in DNA: TGTGCCAGTAGTATGGAGGCCAGGGGTCTAGCGGACTACACCGGGGAGCTGTTTTTT. This sequence encodes CASSMEARGLADYTGELFF.

The count of this clone is one. The rearrangement links TRBV7-6 to TRBJ1-1; TRBD1 matches at 8 bases. The CDR3 has 15 residues. CDR1 is SGHVS, CDR2 FNYEAQ, per germline. Unmatched junction bases numbered 8, after V lost 5 bases and J lost 3 bases. The CDR3 sequence is CASSPRTGRDTEAFF. CDR3 nucleotides: TGTGCCAGCAGCCCACGGACAGGGAGGGACACTGAAGCTTTCTTT.

A single count supports this clone. This sequence joins TRBV18 and TRBJ2-7, with 7 bases fitting TRBD1. Germline-derived CDR1 and CDR2 are KGHSH and LQKENI. V was clipped by 3 bases and J by 9 bases; unmatched bases: 20. CDR3 length: 17 residues. DNA of the CDR3: TGTGCCAGCTCACCCATGTCCGGGACAGAGCTCCTACGAGGGCAGTACTTC. Its protein product is CASSPMSGTELLRGQYF.

This chain joins TRBV15 and TRBJ1-4, with 8 bases fitting TRBD1. J lost 8 bases, V lost 0 bases, and 8 bases had no gene match. CDR1 is LNHNV and CDR2 is YYDKDF in the germline V gene (reference sequence). The CDR3 covers 16 residues. The CDR3 spells CATSRDRQGFGEKLFF. In DNA, the CDR3 is TGTGCCACCAGCAGAGATAGACAGGGGTTTGGCGAAAAACTGTTTTTT.

The J gene is TRBJ2-6, the V gene TRBV5-1; the match to TRBD2 covers 12 bases. This CDR3 contains 20 residues. CDR1 SGHRS and CDR2 YFSETQ come from the germline V gene. Losses at the gene ends were 1 base for V and 3 bases for J; bases not matched to a gene: 11. The DNA of the CDR3 is TGCGCCAGCAGCTTGCAACCTACTAGCGGGAGGAGGATTGGGGCCAACGTCCTGACTTTC. This sequence encodes CASSLQPTSGRRIGANVLTF.

This chain joins TRBV7-3 and TRBJ2-7, with TRBD1 as a possible D gene (7 bases). This CDR3 has 14 amino acids. Germline V gene data show CDR1 as SGHTA and CDR2 as FQGTGA. With 4 bases removed from V and 2 bases from J, the gap between germline ends came to 12 bases. CDR3 region: CASSYQGGPYEQYF. CDR3 bases: TGTGCCAGCAGCTACCAGGGGGGCCCCTACGAGCAGTACTTC.

This chain links TRBV30 with TRBJ2-3; D is undetermined. Trimming removed 4 bases at V and 2 bases at J, with 7 bases between. The CDR3 has 12 residues. Germline loops: CDR1 GTSNPN, CDR2 SVGIG (reference sequence). Written as DNA, the CDR3 is TGTGCCTGGAACAAGTTCACAGATACGCAGTATTTT. This encodes CAWNKFTDTQYF.

A note on this clone: One end of the junction is discordant with germline, which a read error may explain. The chain is built from TRBV28 and TRBJ1-2; the match to TRBD1 covers 7 bases. The CDR3 consists of 13 residues. CDR1 and CDR2 (germline): MDHEN, SYDVKM. The CDR3 is CASSFMGQPLYPF. Here the CDR3 DNA reads TGTGCCAGCAGTTTTATGGGACAGCCTCTATACCCCTTC.

There are a few counts of this clone. This CDR3 is CATSFRQYANVLTF. CDR3 nucleotides: TGTGCCACCAGCTTCCGACAGTACGCCAACGTCCTGACTTTC. The V call is TRBV15, the J call TRBJ2-6; TRBD1 is a possible D gene (5 bases). Germline V gives CDR1 LNHNV, CDR2 YYDKDF (reference sequence). The length of the CDR3 is 14 residues. V lost 5 bases, J lost 7 bases, and 12 bases lay in between.

The V gene is TRBV5-1, the J gene TRBJ2-5; D unclear. Trimming removed 1 base at V and 6 bases at J, with 22 bases between. The CDR3 has 17 amino acids. Per the germline V gene, CDR1 is SGHRS and CDR2 is YFSETQ. CDR3 DNA sequence: TGCGCCAGCAGCTTGACCGTTACTGGGCCGATTCAAAAGACCCAGTACTTC. Translating gives CASSLTVTGPIQKTQYF.

The chain carries TRBV9 and TRBJ1-2, with TRBD1 matching over 7 bases. V shed 5 bases, J shed 8 bases, and the junction held 3 bases outside the gene matches. This CDR3 spans 11 amino acids. Germline V gene lookup returns CDR1 SGDLS and CDR2 YYNGEE. The CDR3 loop is CASSGGQGYTF. The CDR3 DNA reads TGTGCCAGCAGTGGGGGACAGGGCTACACCTTC.

The V and J genes are TRBV21-1 and TRBJ1-2; the D segment call TRBD1 is taken from the table without a DNA check. TRBV21-1 is reported as a pseudogene. The CDR3 covers 16 residues. CDR3 sequence reads: CASSKLRTGRGYGYTF. The CDR3, as DNA: TGTGCCAGCAGCAAACTCAGGACAGGGAGGGGATATGGCTACACCTTC.

This sequence joins TRBV28 and TRBJ2-7; 9 nucleotides line up with TRBD1. This CDR3 contains 13 residues. Trimming took 6 bases from V and 4 from J; bases not matched to a gene: 4. Germline lookup yields CDR1 MDHEN and CDR2 SYDVKM. The CDR3 coding sequence is TGTGCCAGCAGGGGACAGGGCAGATACGAGCAGTACTTC. It codes for CASRGQGRYEQYF.

Details on this clone: At one end, the junction sequence differs from germline, possibly due to a read error. Different DNA sequences within this sample yield the same CDR3. The chain links TRBV30 to TRBJ1-1; TRBD1 matches at 8 bases. The CDR3 runs to 15 residues. The germline gives CDR1 GTSNPN, CDR2 SVGIG (reference sequence). CDR3 DNA: TGTGCTTGGAGTTATCCGGGACAGGCGAACACTGAAGCTTTCTTT. It specifies CAWSYPGQANTEAFF. The full variable domain, with the rest looked up from reference TRBV30 and TRBJ1-1, is SQTIHQWPATLVQPVGSPLSLECTVEGTSNPNLYWYRQAAGRGLQLLFYSVGIGQISSEVPQNLSASRPQDRQFILSSKKLLLSDSGFYLCAWSYPGQANTEAFFGQGTRLTVV.

V and J are TRBV29-1 and TRBJ2-7; 7 bases line up with TRBD2. CDR1 and CDR2 (germline): SQVTM, ANQGSEA. The CDR3 spans 15 residues. Trimming cost V 4 bases and J 4 bases; bases outside gene matches: 13. CDR3 region: CSVVEGLGVRYEQYF. In DNA form, the CDR3 reads TGCAGCGTTGTAGAAGGACTAGGTGTAAGGTACGAGCAGTACTTC.

This chain's CDR3 is CASSQGTSGGPWVKNIQYF. CDR3 nucleotide sequence: TGTGCCAGTTCCCAGGGGACTAGCGGGGGGCCTTGGGTCAAAAACATTCAGTACTTC. The chain combines TRBV19 with TRBJ2-4, with 15 bases identical to TRBD2. V lost 8 bases and J lost 3; bases outside the gene matches: 14. CDR1 and CDR2 from the germline V gene are LNHDA and SQIVND (reference sequence). There are 19 residues in the CDR3.

In nucleotides, the CDR3 is TGTGCCAGCAGCTTAGCCTGGGAGCTGTTTTTT. Translating it yields CASSLAWELFF. The V call is TRBV7-9, the J call TRBJ2-2; D call uncertain. Trimming took off 0 bases at V and 9 bases at J, with 2 bases between the two ends. This CDR3 comprises 11 residues. The germline V gene encodes CDR1 SEHNR and CDR2 FQNEAQ (reference sequence).